The subject of this entry is one T cell receptor beta chain. The antigen is unknown. This specimen belongs to a study of T cell repertoires in cytomegalovirus infection. Study as a whole: Recently described HLA-C-restricted plus well-studied HLA-B-restricted CMV epitopes were used. TCR beta signatures that were public indicated CMV infection and matching HLA type. Whole-study findings and limits: HLA-C-restricted CMV clonotypes gave the most frequent clonotype in two of eight donors. The study identified carriers of CMV plus the relevant HLA from cumulative public TCR beta family frequency.

The germline gives CDR1 MDHEN, CDR2 SYDVKM. The CDR3 extends over 13 amino acids. The V gene lost 7 bases and the J gene lost 6 bases, with 14 bases spanning the gap. TCRdb re-called the reads with MiXCR, one entry per CDR3 protein. The table has around 770,000 distinct CDR3 sequences, about 27% seen once. The V gene is TRBV28, the J gene TRBJ2-3, with D unclear. The source was cultured CD8+ T cells from PBMCs, collected from culture after CMV antigen stimulation. This receptor was identified in a human donor in good health (CMV status not recorded). Some clones in this sample may be carry-over from other donors' samples. CDR3 DNA sequence: TGTGCCAGCAAAGCCCGCGACGCGGATACGCAGTATTTT. Translated: CASKARDADTQYF.